The sequence of this T cell receptor beta chain was determined in a study of T cell repertoires in cytomegalovirus infection. A few counts support this clonotype. Its antigen is not known. Trimming stripped 0 bases from V and 7 bases from J, with 13 bases between. The CDR3 extends over 14 amino acids. TCRdb re-called the reads through MiXCR, storing one row per CDR3 protein. The sample consists of more than 250,000 distinct CDR3 sequences, 25% of them appearing once. J is TRBJ2-7 and V is TRBV12-3 or TRBV12-4; D may match TRBD1 or TRBD2 (5 bases each). The sequences come from cultured PBMCs, collected from culture after CMV antigen stimulation. This TCR derives from a human donor in good health (CMV status not recorded). Some clones in this sample may be carry-over from other donors' samples. The CDR3 region has the DNA TGTGCCAGCAGTTTAGCGGGGGTCGGGGTGGAGCAGTACTTC. It codes for CASSLAGVGVEQYF.